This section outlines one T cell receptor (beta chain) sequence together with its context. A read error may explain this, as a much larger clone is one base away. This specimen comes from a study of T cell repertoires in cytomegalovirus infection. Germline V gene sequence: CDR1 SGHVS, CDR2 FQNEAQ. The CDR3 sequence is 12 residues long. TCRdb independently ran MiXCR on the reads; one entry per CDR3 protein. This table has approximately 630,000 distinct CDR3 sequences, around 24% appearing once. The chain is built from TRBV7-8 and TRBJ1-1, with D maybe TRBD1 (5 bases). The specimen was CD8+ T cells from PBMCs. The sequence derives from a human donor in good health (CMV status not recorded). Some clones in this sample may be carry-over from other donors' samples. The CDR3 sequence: CVSTPGGGEAFF. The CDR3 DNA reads TGTGTCAGCACCCCGGGGGGGGGTGAAGCTTTCTTT.